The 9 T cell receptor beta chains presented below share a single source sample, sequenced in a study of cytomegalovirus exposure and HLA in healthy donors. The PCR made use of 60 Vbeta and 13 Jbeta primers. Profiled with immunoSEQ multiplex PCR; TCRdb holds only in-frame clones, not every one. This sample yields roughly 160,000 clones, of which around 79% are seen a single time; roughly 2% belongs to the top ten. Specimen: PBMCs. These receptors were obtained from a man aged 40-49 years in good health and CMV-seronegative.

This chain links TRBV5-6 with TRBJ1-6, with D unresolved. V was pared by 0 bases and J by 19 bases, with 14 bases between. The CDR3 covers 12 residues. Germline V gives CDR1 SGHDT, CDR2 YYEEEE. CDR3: CASSLVTDPLHF. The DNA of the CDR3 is TGTGCCAGCAGCTTGGTAACAGACCCATTGCACTTT.

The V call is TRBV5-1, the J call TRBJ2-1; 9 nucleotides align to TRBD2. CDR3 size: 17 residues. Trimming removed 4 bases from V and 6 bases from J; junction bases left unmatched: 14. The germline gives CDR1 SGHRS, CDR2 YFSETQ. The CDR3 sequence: CASSVGLAVRGSNEQFF. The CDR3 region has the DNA TGCGCCAGCAGCGTGGGACTAGCAGTGAGGGGAAGCAATGAGCAGTTCTTC.

In DNA, the CDR3 is TGTGCCAGCGGACAGGGGGCGGGGTACAATGAGCAGTTCTTC. The encoded protein is CASGQGAGYNEQFF. V gene TRBV27 combines with J gene TRBJ2-1, with 11 bases that match TRBD1. This CDR3 contains 14 residues. CDR1 is MNHEY, CDR2 SMNVEV, per germline (reference sequence). V lost 8 bases to trimming and J lost 4 bases; unmatched junction nucleotides: 4.

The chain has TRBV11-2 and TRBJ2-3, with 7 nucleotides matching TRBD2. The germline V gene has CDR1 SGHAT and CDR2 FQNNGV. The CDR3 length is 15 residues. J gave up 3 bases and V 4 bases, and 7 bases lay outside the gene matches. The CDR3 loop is CASSSSSGETDTQYF. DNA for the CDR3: TGTGCCAGCAGCTCTTCTAGCGGAGAAACAGATACGCAGTATTTT.

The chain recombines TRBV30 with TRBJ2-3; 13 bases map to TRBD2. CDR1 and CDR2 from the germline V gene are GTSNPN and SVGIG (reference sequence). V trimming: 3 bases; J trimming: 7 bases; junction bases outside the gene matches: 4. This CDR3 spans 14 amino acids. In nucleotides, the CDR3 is TGTGCCTGGAGCGCGGGACTAGCGGGGTATACGCAGTATTTT. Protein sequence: CAWSAGLAGYTQYF. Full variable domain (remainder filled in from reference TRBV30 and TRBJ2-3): SQTIHQWPATLVQPVGSPLSLECTVEGTSNPNLYWYRQAAGRGLQLLFYSVGIGQISSEVPQNLSASRPQDRQFILSSKKLLLSDSGFYLCAWSAGLAGYTQYFGPGTRLTVL.

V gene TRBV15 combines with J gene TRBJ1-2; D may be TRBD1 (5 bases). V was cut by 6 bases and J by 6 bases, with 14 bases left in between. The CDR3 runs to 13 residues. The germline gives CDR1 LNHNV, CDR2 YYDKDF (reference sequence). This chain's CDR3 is CATSSRRGNGYTF. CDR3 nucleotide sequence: TGTGCCACCAGTAGCCGAAGGGGAAATGGCTACACCTTC.

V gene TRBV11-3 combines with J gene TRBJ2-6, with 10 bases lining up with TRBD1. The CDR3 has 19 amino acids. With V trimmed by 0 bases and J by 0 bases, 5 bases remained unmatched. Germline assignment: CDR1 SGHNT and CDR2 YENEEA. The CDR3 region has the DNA TGTGCCAGCAGCTTAGATGACAGGGGGCTCGGCTCTGGGGCCAACGTCCTGACTTTC. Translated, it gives CASSLDDRGLGSGANVLTF.

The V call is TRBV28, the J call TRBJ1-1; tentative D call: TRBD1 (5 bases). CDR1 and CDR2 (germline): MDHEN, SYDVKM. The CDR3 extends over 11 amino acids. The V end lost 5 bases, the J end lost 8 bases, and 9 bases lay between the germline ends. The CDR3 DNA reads TGTGCCAGCAGTCCGTCAGGGGAAGCTTTCTTT. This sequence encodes CASSPSGEAFF.

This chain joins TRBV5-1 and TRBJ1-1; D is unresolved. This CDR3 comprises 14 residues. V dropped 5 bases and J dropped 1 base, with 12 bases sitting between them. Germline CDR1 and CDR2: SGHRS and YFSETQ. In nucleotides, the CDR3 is TGCGCCAGCAGACACAAGGAGGGGAACACTGAAGCTTTCTTT. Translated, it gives CASRHKEGNTEAFF.